These 4 T cell receptor beta chains were all obtained from the same sample, sequenced in a study of CD8 T cells in Susac syndrome. Roughly 0.45 to 1 ug RNA was reverse transcribed with random hexamers. TCRdb processed the immunoSEQ multiplex PCR reads anew with MiXCR; each CDR3 protein has one entry. Of about 75,000 distinct CDR3 sequences in the sample, approximately 95% were seen once. Input material: CD8+ T cells from PBMCs. The source of these receptors is a human donor with Susac syndrome.

The chain carries TRBV24-1 and TRBJ2-2, with a weak D call TRBD1 (6 bases). The CDR3 is made up of 16 amino acids. V shed 4 bases and J shed 1 base, with 12 bases lying between them. CDR1 is KGHDR, CDR2 SFDVKD, per germline. CDR3 in DNA: TGTGCCACCAGTGACACCAGGACAGAGAACACCGGGGAGCTGTTTTTT. Its translation is CATSDTRTENTGELFF.

CDR3 residues: CASSLVGQLKTDTQYF. The CDR3, as DNA: TGTGCCAGCAGCTTGGTGGGGCAGCTTAAGACAGATACGCAGTATTTT. The rearrangement joins TRBV5-4 to TRBJ2-3; TRBD1 is a possible D gene (5 bases). V was cut by 0 bases and J by 3 bases, with 14 bases left in between. Germline assignment: CDR1 SGHNT and CDR2 YYREEE (reference sequence). CDR3 length: 16 amino acids.

The genes are TRBV4-1 and TRBJ2-3, with D perhaps matching TRBD2 (5 bases). The V end was cut by 4 bases, the J end by 0 bases, with 11 bases between. Germline CDR1 and CDR2: MGHRA and YSYEKL. The CDR3 loop spans 15 amino acids. The DNA for the CDR3 is TGCGCCAGCAGCCGTAGCGAAACTAGCACAGATACGCAGTATTTT. Protein product: CASSRSETSTDTQYF.

This chain's CDR3 is CASSPDQGRSQPQHF. The DNA of the CDR3 is TGTGCCAGCAGTCCCGACCAGGGGAGAAGTCAGCCCCAGCATTTT. This chain connects TRBV9 to TRBJ1-5, with D possibly TRBD1 on 6 matching bases. V was pared by 5 bases and J by 6 bases, with 18 bases between. The CDR3 is made up of 15 amino acids. Germline lookup yields CDR1 SGDLS and CDR2 YYNGEE.